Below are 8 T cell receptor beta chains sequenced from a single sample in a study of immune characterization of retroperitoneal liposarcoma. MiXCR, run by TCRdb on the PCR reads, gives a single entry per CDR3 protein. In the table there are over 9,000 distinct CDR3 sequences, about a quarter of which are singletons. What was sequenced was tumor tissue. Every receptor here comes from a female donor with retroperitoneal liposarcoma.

The CDR3 protein is CASSHSPGLGRSDTQYF. The CDR3 nucleotides read TGTGCCAGCAGTCATTCGCCGGGACTAGGTCGCTCAGATACGCAGTATTTT. The rearrangement joins TRBV12-3 or TRBV12-4 to TRBJ2-3, with 8 bases aligning to TRBD2. V lost 5 bases to trimming and J lost 4 bases; unmatched junction nucleotides: 14. The CDR3 extends over 17 amino acids.

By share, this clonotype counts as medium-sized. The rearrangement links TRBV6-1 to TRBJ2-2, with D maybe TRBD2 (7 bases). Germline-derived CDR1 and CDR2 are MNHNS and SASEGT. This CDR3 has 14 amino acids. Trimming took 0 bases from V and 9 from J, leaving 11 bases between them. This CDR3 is CASSEAGGDRELFF. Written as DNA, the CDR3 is TGTGCCAGCAGTGAAGCGGGAGGGGACAGGGAGCTGTTTTTT.

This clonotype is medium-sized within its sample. CDR3 amino acids: CASSLVVGGGQETQFF. CDR3 bases: TGTGCCAGCAGCTTAGTGGTAGGGGGGGGTCAAGAGACCCAGTTCTTC. This sequence joins TRBV7-8 and TRBJ2-1, with TRBD2 as a possible D gene (7 bases). CDR1 and CDR2 (germline): SGHVS, FQNEAQ. V dropped 1 base and J dropped 13 bases, with 23 bases sitting between them. The length of the CDR3 is 16 residues.

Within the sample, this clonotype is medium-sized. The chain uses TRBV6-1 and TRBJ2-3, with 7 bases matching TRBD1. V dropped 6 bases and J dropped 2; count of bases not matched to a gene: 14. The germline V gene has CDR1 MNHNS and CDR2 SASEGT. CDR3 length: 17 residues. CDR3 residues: CASRRGRQGIFTDTQYF. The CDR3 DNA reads TGTGCCAGCAGGAGGGGTCGACAGGGAATATTCACAGATACGCAGTATTTT.

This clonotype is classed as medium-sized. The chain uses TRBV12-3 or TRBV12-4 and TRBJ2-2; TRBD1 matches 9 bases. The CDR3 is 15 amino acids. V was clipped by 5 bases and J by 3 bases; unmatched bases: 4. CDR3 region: CASSGGDRDTGELFF. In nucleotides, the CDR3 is TGTGCCAGCAGTGGGGGGGACAGGGACACCGGGGAGCTGTTTTTT.

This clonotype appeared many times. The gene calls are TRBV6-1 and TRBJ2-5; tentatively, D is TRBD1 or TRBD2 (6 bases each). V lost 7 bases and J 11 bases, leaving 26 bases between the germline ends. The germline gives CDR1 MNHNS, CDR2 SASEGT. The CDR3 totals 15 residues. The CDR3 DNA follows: TGTGCCAGCATCCCCGAGGGGGGACGGTTTCATGAGCAGTACTTC. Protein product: CASIPEGGRFHEQYF.

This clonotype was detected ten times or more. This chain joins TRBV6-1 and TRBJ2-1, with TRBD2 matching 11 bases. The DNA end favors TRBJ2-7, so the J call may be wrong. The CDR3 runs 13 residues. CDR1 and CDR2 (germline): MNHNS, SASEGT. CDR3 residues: CAGRLAGRNEQYF. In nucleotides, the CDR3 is TGTGCCGGCCGACTAGCGGGAAGGAATGAGCAGTACTTC.

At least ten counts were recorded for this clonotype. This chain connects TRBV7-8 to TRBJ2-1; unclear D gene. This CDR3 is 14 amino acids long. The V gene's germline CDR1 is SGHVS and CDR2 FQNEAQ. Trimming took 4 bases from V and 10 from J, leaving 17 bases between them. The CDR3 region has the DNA TGTGCCAGCAGCTCCCCGGAAGGGTTTCCCGAGCAGTTCTTC. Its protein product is CASSSPEGFPEQFF.